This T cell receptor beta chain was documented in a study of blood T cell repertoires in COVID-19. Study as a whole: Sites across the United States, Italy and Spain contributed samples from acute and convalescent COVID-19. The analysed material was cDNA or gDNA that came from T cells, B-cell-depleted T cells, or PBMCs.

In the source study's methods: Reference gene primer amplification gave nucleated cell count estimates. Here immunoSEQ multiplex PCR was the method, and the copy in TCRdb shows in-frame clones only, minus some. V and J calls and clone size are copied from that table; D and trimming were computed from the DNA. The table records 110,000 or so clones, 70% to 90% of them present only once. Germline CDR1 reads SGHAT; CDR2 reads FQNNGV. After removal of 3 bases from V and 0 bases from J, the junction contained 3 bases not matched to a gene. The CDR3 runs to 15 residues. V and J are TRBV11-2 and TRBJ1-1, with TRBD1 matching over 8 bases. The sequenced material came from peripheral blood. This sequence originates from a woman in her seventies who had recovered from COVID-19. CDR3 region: CASSFSTGVNTEAFF. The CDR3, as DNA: TGTGCCAGCAGCTTCTCGACAGGGGTGAACACTGAAGCTTTCTTT. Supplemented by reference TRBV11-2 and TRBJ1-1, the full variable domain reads EAGVAQSPRYKIIEKRQSVAFWCNPISGHATLYWYQQILGQGPKLLIQFQNNGVVDDSQLPKDRFSAERLKGVDSTLKIQPAKLEDSAVYLCASSFSTGVNTEAFFGQGTRLTVV.